This TCR beta chain was obtained from a study of T cells in localized non-small cell lung cancer. Findings and caveats of the study: Among the tissues sampled, uninvolved adjacent lung had the highest T cell clonality, above tumor. Longer overall survival associated with higher blood T cell density; shorter survival with higher adjacent-lung clonality. Sequencing covered just one tumor region, so heterogeneity cannot be ruled out. Researchers found a median around 57 of the top 100 tumor clones in adjacent lung.

As for this clone: The antigen remains undetermined.

V gave up 4 bases and J gave up 0 bases, with 15 bases separating them. CDR1 is SGHKS and CDR2 is YYEKEE in the germline V gene (reference sequence). This CDR3 is built from 16 residues. The protocol was immunoSEQ multiplex PCR, while the TCRdb copy is restricted to in-frame clones and leaves out a portion. The sample includes 9,000 or so clones, about 90% of them seen just once. The rearrangement uses TRBV5-5 and TRBJ2-3, with D maybe TRBD1 (6 bases). The TCR was taken from a woman aged 35-70 years with stage I squamous cell lung carcinoma. The sequencing used peripheral blood, collected before any cancer treatment. The CDR3, as DNA: TGTGCCAGCAGCCCATTCCGGGACACTAGCACAGATACGCAGTATTTT. This gives the protein CASSPFRDTSTDTQYF.